This entry describes one T cell receptor (beta chain). The data stem from a study of blood T cell repertoires in COVID-19. Study details: Sources were T cells, B-cell-depleted T cells, or PBMCs; the material itself was cDNA or gDNA.

Measured with immunoSEQ multiplex PCR; TCRdb has only the in-frame clones, and not every one. There are 200,000 to 250,000 clones in the sample; roughly four fifths occur only once, and around 2% lies in the top ten. The CDR3 has 14 residues. Germline V gene sequence: CDR1 KGHSH, CDR2 LQKENI. V gave up 3 bases and J gave up 2 bases, with 9 bases separating them. The sample comprised peripheral blood. This rearrangement joins TRBV18 to TRBJ2-3; no definite D call. The sequence derives from a man under 40 who had recovered from COVID-19. CDR3 amino acids: CASSPVLNTDTQYF. Written as DNA, the CDR3 is TGTGCCAGCTCACCCGTTTTAAACACAGATACGCAGTATTTT.